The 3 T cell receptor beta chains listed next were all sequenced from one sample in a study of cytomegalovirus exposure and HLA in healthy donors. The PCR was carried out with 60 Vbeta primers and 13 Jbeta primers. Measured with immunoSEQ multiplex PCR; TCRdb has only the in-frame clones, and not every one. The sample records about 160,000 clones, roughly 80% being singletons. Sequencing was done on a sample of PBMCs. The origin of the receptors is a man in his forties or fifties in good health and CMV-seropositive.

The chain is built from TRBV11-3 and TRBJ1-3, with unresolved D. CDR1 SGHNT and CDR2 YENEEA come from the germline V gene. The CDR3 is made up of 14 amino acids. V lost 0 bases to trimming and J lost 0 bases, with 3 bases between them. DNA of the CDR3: TGTGCCAGCAGCTTAGACGGCTCTGGAAACACCATATATTTT. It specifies CASSLDGSGNTIYF.

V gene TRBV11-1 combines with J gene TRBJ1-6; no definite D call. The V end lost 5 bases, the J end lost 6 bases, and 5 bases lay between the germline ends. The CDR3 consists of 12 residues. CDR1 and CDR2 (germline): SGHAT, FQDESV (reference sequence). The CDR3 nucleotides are TGTGCCAGCAGCCCTGTTAATTCACCCCTCCACTTT. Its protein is CASSPVNSPLHF. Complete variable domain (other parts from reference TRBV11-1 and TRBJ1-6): EAEVAQSPRYKITEKSQAVAFWCDPISGHATLYWYRQILGQGPELLVQFQDESVVDDSQLPKDRFSAERLKGVDSTLKIQPAELGDSAMYLCASSPVNSPLHFGNGTRLTVT.

Here the CDR3 DNA reads TGTGCCAGCAGCTCGGGACTCTCCGTGAACGAGCAGTACTTC. It encodes CASSSGLSVNEQYF. The rearrangement uses TRBV7-9 and TRBJ2-7; maybe TRBD2 (6 bases). Germline V gives CDR1 SEHNR, CDR2 FQNEAQ (reference sequence). This CDR3 is 14 amino acids long. V dropped 4 bases and J dropped 5 bases, with 15 bases sitting between them.